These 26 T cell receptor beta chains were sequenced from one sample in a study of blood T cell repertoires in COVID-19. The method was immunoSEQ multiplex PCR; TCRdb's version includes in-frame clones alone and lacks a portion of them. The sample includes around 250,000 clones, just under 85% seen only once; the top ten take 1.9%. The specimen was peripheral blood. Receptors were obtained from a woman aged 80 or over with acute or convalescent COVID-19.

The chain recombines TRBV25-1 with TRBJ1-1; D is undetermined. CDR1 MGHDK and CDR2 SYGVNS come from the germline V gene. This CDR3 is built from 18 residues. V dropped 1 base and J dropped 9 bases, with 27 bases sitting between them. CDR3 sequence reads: CASSESVRTDWTSRKAFF. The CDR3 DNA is TGTGCCAGCAGTGAATCGGTTAGGACTGATTGGACGTCACGAAAAGCTTTCTTT. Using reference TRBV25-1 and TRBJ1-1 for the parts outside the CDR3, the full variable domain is EADIYQTPRYLVIGTGKKITLECSQTMGHDKMYWYQQDPGMELHLIHYSYGVNSTEKGDLSSESTVSRIRTEHFPLTLESARPSHTSQYLCASSESVRTDWTSRKAFFGQGTRLTVV.

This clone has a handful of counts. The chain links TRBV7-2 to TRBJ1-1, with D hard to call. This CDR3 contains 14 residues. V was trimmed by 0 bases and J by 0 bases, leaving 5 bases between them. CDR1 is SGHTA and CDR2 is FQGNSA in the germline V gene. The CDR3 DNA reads TGTGCCAGCAGCTTAGCAGCGTTGAACACTGAAGCTTTCTTT. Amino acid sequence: CASSLAALNTEAFF.

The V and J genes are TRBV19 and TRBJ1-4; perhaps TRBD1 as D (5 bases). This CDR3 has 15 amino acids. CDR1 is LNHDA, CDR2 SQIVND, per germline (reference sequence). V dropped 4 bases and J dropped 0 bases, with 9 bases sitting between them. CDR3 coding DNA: TGTGCCAGTAGTAAGGGGATTTCAACTAATGAAAAACTGTTTTTT. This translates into CASSKGISTNEKLFF.

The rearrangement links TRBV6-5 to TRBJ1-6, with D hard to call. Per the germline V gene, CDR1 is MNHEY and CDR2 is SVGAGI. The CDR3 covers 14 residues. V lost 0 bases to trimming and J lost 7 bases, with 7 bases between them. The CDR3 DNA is TGTGCCAGCAGTTACTCTCGCGGGAATTCACCCCTCCACTTT. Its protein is CASSYSRGNSPLHF.

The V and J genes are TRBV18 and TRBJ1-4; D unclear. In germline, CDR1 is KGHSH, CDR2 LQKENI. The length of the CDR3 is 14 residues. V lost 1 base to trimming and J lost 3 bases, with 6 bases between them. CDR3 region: CASSPQLPNEKLFF. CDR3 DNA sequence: TGTGCCAGCTCACCACAACTGCCTAATGAAAAACTGTTTTTT.

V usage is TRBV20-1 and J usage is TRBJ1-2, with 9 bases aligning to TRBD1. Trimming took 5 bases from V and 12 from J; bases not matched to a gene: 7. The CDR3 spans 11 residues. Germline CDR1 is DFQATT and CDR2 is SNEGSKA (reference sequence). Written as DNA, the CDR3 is TGCAGTGCTGGTAACCGGGACAGGGACACCTTC. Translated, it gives CSAGNRDRDTF.

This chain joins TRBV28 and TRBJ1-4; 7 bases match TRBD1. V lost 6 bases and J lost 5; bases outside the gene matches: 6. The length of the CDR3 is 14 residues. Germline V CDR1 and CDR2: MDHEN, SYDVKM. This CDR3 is CASSRQGYNEKLFF. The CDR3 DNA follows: TGTGCCAGCAGCCGACAGGGCTACAATGAAAAACTGTTTTTT.

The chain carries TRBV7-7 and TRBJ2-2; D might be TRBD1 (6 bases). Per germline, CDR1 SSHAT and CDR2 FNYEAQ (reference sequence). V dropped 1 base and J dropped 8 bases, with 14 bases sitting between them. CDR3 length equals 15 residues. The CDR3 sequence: CASSLEVRGVGELFF. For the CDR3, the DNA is TGTGCCAGCAGCTTAGAAGTCAGGGGAGTGGGGGAGCTGTTTTTT. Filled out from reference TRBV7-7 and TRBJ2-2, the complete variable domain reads GAGVSQSPRYKVTKRGQDVTLRCDPISSHATLYWYQQALGQGPEFLTYFNYEAQPDKSGLPSDRFSAERPEGSISTLTIQRTEQRDSAMYRCASSLEVRGVGELFFGEGSRLTVL.

The CDR3 reads CASSQQGGWDEKLFF. DNA of the CDR3: TGTGCCAGCAGTCAACAGGGGGGATGGGATGAAAAACTGTTTTTT. The chain carries TRBV6-5 and TRBJ1-4; TRBD1 aligns across 8 bases. J lost 6 bases, V lost 5 bases, and 8 bases had no gene match. The CDR3 extends over 15 amino acids. From germline, CDR1 is MNHEY and CDR2 SVGAGI.

CDR3 in DNA: TGCGCCAGCAGCTTGGTCGGGGGGGATGCTGAAAAACTGTTTTTT. Its protein product is CASSLVGGDAEKLFF. This rearrangement joins TRBV5-1 to TRBJ1-4, with D possibly matching TRBD1 (5 bases). The CDR3 sequence is 15 residues long. V lost 0 bases to trimming and J lost 7 bases, with 13 bases between them. Germline V gene data show CDR1 as SGHRS and CDR2 as YFSETQ.

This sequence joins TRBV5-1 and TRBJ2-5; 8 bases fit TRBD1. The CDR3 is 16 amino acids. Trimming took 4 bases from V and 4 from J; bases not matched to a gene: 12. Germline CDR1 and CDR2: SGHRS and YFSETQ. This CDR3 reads CASSPAPDRVGETQYF. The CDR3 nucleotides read TGCGCCAGCAGCCCCGCCCCGGACAGGGTAGGAGAGACCCAGTACTTC.

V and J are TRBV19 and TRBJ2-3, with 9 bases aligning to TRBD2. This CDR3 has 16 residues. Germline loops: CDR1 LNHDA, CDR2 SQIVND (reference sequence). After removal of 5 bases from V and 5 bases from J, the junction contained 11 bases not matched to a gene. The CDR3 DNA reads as TGTGCCAGTAGTGTAAACATAGCGGGAGTCGAAGATACGCAGTATTTT. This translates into CASSVNIAGVEDTQYF.

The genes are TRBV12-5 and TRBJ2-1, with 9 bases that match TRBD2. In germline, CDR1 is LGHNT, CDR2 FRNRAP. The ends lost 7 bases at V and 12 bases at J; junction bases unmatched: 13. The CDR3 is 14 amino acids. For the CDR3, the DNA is TGTGCTAGTGAGGCGCTAGCGGGGAGCAAGGGGCAGTTCTTC. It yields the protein CASEALAGSKGQFF. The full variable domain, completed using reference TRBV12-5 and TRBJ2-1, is DARVTQTPRHKVTEMGQEVTMRCQPILGHNTVFWYRQTMMQGLELLAYFRNRAPLDDSGMPKDRFSAEMPDATLATLKIQPSEPRDSAVYFCASEALAGSKGQFFGPGTRLTVL.

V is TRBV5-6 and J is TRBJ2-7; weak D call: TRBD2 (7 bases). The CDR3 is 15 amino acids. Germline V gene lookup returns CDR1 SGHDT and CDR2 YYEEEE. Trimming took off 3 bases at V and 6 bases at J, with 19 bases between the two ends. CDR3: CASSYGGPRQGEQYF. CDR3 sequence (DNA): TGTGCCAGCAGCTACGGGGGGCCGCGGCAGGGCGAGCAGTACTTC.

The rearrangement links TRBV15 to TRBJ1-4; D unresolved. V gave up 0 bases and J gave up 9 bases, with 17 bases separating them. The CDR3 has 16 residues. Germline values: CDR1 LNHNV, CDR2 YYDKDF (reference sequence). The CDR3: CATSRDTGQALKKLFF. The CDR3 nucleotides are TGTGCCACCAGCAGAGATACTGGGCAGGCCCTCAAAAAACTGTTTTTT.

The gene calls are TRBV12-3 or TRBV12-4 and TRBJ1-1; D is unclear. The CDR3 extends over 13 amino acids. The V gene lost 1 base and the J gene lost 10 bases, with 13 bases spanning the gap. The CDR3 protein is CASSLGRNNVAFF. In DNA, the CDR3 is TGTGCCAGCAGTTTAGGTCGAAACAACGTAGCTTTCTTT.

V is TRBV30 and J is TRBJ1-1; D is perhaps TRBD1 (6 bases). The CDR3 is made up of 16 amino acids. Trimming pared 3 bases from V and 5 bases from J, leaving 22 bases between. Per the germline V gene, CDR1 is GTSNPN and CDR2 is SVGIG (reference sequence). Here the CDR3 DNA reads TGTGCCTGGAGGGGACGGGCAGTACAGGGTGGTACTGAAGCTTTCTTT. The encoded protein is CAWRGRAVQGGTEAFF.

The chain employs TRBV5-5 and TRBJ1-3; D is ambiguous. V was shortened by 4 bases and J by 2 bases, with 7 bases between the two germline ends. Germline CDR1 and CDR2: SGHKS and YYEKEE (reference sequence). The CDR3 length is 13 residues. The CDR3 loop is CASSGNPGNTIYF. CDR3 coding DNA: TGTGCCAGCAGCGGCAACCCTGGAAACACCATATATTTT. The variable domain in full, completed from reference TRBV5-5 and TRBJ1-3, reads DAGVTQSPTHLIKTRGQQVTLRCSPISGHKSVSWYQQVLGQGPQFIFQYYEKEERGRGNFPDRFSARQFPNYSSELNVNALLLGDSALYLCASSGNPGNTIYFGEGSWLTVV.

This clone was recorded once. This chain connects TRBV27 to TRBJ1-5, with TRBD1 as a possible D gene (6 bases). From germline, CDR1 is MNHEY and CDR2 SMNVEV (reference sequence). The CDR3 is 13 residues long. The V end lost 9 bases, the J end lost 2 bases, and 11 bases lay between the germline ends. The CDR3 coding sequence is TGTGCCAGTGGGACAATAGGCAATCAGCCCCAGCATTTT. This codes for CASGTIGNQPQHF.

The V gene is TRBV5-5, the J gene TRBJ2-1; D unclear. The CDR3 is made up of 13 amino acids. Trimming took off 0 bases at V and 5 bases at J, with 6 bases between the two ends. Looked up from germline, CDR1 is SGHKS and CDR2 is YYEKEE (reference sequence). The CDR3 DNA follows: TGTGCCAGCAGCTTGGTTATTCACAATGAGCAGTTCTTC. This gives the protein CASSLVIHNEQFF.

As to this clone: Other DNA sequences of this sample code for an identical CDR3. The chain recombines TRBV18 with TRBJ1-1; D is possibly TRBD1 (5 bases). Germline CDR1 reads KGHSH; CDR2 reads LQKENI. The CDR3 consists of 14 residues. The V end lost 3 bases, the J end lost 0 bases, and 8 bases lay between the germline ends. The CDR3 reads CASSPQGVNTEAFF. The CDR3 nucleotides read TGTGCCAGCTCACCCCAGGGTGTGAACACTGAAGCTTTCTTT.

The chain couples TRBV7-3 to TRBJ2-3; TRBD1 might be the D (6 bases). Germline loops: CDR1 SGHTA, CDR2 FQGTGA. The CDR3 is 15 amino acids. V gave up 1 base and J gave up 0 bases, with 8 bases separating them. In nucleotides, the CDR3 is TGTGCCAGCAGCTTAAGGGGGCAGAGCACAGATACGCAGTATTTT. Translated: CASSLRGQSTDTQYF.

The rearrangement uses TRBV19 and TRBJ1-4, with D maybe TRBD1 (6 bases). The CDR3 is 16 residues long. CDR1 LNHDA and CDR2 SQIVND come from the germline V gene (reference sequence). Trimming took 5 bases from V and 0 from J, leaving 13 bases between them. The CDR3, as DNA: TGTGCCAGTAGTGTACGGACAGTTGCAACTAATGAAAAACTGTTTTTT. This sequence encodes CASSVRTVATNEKLFF. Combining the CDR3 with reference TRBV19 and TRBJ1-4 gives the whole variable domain DGGITQSPKYLFRKEGQNVTLSCEQNLNHDAMYWYRQDPGQGLRLIYYSQIVNDFQKGDIAEGYSVSREKKESFPLTVTSAQKNPTAFYLCASSVRTVATNEKLFFGSGTQLSVL.

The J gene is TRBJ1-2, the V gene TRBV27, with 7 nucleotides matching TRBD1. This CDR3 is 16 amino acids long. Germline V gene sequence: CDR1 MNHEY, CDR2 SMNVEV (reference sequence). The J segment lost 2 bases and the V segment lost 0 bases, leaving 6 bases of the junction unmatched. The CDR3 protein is CASSLSSGTVNYGYTF. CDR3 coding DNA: TGTGCCAGCAGTTTATCTTCCGGGACAGTCAACTATGGCTACACCTTC.

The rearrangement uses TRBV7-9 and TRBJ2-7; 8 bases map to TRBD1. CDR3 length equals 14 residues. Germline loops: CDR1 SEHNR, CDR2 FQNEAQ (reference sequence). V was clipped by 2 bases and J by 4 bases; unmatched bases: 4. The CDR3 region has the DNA TGTGCCAGCAGCTTACCAGGGGGCGCTTACGAGCAGTACTTC. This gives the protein CASSLPGGAYEQYF.

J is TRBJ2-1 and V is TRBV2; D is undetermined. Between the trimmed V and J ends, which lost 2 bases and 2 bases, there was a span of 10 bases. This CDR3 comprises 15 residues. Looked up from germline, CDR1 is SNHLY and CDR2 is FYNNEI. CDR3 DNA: TGTGCCAGCAGTGAAATAGTTGGGCCCTACAATGAGCAGTTCTTC. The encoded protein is CASSEIVGPYNEQFF.